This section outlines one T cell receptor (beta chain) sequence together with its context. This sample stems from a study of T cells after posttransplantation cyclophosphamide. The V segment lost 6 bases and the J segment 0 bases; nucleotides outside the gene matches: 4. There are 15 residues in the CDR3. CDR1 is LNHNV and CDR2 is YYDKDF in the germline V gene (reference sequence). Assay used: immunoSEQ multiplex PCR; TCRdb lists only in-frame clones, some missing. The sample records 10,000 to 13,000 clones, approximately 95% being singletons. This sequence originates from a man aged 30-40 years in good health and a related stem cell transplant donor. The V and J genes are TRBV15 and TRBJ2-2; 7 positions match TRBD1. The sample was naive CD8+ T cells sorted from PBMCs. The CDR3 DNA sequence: TGTGCCACCAGAGGGGGCCGACCGAACACCGGGGAGCTGTTTTTT. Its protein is CATRGGRPNTGELFF.